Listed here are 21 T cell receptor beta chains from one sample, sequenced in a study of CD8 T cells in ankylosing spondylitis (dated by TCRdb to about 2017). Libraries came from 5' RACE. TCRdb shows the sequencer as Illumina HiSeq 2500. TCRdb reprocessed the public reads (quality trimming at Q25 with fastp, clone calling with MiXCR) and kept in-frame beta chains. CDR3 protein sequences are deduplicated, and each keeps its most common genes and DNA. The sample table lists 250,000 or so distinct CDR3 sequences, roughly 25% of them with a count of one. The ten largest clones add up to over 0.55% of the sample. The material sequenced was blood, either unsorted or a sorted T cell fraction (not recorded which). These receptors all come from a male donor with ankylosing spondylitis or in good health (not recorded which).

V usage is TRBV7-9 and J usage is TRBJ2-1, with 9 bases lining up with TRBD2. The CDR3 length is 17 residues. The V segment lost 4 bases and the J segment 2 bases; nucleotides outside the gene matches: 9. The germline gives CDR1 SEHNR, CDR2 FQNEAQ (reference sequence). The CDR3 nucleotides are TGTGCCAGCAGCTCCCCATTGACTAGCGGCACCTACAATGAGCAGTTCTTC. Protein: CASSSPLTSGTYNEQFF.

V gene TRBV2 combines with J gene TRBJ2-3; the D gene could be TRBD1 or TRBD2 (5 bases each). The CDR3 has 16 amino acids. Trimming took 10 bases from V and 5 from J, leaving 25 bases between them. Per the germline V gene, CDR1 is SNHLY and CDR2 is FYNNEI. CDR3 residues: CATQESGLNLEDTQYF. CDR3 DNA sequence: TGTGCCACCCAGGAGTCGGGGCTAAATTTGGAAGATACGCAGTATTTT.

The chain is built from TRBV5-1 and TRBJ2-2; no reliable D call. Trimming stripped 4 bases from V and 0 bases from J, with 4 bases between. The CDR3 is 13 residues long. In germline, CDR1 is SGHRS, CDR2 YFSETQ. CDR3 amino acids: CASSPANTGELFF. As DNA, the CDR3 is TGCGCCAGCAGCCCGGCGAACACCGGGGAGCTGTTTTTT.

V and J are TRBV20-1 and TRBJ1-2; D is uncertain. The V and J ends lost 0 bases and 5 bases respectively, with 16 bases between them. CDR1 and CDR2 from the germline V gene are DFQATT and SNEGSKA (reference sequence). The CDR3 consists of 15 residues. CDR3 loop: CSARDAEGFSYGYTF. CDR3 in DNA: TGCAGTGCTAGAGATGCCGAAGGGTTTTCGTATGGCTACACCTTC.

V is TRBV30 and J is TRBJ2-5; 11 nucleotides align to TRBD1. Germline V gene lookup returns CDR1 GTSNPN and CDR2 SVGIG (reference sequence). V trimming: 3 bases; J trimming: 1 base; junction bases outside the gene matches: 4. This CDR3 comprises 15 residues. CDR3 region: CAWSVDRGPQETQYF. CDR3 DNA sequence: TGTGCCTGGAGCGTGGACAGGGGGCCCCAAGAGACCCAGTACTTC.

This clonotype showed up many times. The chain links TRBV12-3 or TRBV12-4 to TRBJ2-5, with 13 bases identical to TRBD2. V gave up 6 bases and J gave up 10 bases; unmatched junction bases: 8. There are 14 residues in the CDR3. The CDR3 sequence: CASRRTSGGWGQYF. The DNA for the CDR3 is TGTGCCAGCAGACGGACTAGCGGGGGTTGGGGCCAGTACTTC.

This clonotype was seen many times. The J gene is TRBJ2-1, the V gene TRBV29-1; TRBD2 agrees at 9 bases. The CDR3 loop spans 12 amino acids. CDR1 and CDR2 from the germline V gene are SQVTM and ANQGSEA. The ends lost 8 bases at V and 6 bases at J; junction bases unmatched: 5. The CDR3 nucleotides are TGCAGCACGGGACTAGCTGTCAATGAGCAGTTCTTC. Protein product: CSTGLAVNEQFF.

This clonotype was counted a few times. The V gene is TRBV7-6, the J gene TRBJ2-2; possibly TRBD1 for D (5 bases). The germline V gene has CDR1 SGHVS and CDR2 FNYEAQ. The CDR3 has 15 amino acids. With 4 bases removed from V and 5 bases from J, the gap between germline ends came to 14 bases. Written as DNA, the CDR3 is TGTGCCAGCAGCTCGCAGGGCGTAGGTACCGGGGAGCTGTTTTTT. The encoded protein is CASSSQGVGTGELFF.

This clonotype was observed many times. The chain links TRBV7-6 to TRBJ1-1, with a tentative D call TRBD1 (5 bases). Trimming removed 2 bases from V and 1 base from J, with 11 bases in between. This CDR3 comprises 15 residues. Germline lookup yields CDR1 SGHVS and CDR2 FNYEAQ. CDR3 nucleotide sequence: TGTGCCAGCAGCTTATTGGTTAGGGGGAACACTGAAGCTTTCTTT. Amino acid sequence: CASSLLVRGNTEAFF.

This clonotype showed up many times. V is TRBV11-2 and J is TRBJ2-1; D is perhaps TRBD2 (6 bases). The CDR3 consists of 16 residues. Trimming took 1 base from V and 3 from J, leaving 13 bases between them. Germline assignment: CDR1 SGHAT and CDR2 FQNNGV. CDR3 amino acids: CASSLARGMDYNEQFF. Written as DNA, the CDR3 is TGTGCCAGCAGCTTAGCCCGGGGGATGGACTACAATGAGCAGTTCTTC.

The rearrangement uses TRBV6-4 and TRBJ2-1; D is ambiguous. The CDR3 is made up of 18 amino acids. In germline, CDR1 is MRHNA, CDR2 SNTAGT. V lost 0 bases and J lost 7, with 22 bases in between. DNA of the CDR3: TGTGCCAGCAGTGACTCGAATACCGCCAAGCAGGTCGGTAATGAGCAGTTCTTC. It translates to CASSDSNTAKQVGNEQFF.

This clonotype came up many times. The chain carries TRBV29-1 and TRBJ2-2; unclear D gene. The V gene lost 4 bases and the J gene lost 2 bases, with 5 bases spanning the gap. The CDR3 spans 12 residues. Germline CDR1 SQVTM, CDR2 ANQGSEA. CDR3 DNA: TGCAGCGTTGGAGGAAACACCGGGGAGCTGTTTTTT. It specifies CSVGGNTGELFF.

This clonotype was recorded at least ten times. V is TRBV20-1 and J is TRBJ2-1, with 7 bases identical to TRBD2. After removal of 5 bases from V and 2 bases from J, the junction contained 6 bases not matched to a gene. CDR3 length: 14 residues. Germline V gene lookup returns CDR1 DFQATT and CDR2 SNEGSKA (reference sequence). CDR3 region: CSASQRGTYNEQFF. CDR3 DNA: TGCAGTGCTTCCCAGCGGGGCACCTACAATGAGCAGTTCTTC.

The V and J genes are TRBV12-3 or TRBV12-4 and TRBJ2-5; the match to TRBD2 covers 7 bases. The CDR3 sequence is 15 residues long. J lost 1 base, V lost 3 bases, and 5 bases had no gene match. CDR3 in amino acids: CASSLESGAQETQYF. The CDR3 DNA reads TGTGCCAGCAGTTTGGAGAGCGGGGCCCAAGAGACCCAGTACTTC.

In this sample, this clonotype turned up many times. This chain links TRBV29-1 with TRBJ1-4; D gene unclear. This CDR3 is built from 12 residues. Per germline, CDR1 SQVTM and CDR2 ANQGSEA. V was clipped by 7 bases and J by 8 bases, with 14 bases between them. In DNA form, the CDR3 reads TGCAGCGCAGGCCCGGGTTTCGAAAAACTGTTTTTT. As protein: CSAGPGFEKLFF.

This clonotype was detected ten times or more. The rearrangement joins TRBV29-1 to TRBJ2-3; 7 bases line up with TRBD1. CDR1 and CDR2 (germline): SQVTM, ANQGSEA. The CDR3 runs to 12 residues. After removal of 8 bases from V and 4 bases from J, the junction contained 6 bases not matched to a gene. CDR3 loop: CSTITGADTQYF. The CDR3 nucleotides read TGCAGCACCATAACAGGGGCAGATACGCAGTATTTT.

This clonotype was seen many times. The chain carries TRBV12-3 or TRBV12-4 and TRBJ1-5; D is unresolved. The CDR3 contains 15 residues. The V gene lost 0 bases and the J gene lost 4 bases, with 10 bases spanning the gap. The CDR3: CASSLARQANQPQHF. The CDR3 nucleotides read TGTGCCAGCAGTTTAGCGCGGCAGGCTAATCAGCCCCAGCATTTT.

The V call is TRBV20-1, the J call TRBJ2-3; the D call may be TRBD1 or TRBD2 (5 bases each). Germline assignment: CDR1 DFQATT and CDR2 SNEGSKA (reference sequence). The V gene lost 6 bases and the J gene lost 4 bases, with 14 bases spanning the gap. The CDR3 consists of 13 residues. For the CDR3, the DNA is TGCAGTGCGGGGGTTGGTAGAGCAGATACGCAGTATTTT. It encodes CSAGVGRADTQYF.

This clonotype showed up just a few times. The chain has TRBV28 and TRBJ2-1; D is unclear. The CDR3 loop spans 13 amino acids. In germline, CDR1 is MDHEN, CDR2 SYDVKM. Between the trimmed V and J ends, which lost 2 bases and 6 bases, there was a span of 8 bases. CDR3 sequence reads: CASSLQEFNEQFF. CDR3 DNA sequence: TGTGCCAGCAGTTTACAGGAATTCAATGAGCAGTTCTTC.

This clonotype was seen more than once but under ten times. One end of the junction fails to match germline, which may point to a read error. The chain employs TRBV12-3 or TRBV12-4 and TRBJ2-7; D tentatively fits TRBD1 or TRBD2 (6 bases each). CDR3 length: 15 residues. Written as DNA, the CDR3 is TGTGCCAGCAGCTTAGCCAGCTTCGGGGGCCACGAGCAGTACTTC. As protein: CASSLASFGGHEQYF.

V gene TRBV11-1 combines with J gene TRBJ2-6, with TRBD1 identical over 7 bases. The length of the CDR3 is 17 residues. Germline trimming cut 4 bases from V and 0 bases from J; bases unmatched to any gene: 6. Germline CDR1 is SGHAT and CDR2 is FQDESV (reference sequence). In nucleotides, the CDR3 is TGTGCCAGCAGCTGGGGACAGATAACCTCTGGGGCCAACGTCCTGACTTTC. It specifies CASSWGQITSGANVLTF. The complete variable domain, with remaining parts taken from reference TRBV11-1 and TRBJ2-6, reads EAEVAQSPRYKITEKSQAVAFWCDPISGHATLYWYRQILGQGPELLVQFQDESVVDDSQLPKDRFSAERLKGVDSTLKIQPAELGDSAMYLCASSWGQITSGANVLTFGAGSRLTVL.